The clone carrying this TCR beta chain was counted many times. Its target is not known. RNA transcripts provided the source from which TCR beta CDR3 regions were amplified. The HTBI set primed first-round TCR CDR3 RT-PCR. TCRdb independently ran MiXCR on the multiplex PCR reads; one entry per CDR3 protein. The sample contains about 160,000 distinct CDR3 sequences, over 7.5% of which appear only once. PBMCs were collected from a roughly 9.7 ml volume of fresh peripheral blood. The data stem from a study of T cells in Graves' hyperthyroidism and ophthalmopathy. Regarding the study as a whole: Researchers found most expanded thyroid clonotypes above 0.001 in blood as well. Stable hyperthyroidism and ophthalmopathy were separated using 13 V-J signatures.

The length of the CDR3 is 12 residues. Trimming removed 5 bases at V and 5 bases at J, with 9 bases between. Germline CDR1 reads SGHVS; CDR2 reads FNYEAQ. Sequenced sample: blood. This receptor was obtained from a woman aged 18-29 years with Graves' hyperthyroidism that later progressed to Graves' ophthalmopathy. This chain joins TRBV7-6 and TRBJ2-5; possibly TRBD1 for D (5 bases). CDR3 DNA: TGTGCCAGCAGCCCACAGGAGGAGACCCAGTACTTC. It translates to CASSPQEETQYF. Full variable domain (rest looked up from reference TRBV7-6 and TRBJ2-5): GAGVSQSPRYKVTKRGQDVALRCDPISGHVSLYWYRQALGQGPEFLTYFNYEAQQDKSGLPNDRFSAERPEGSISTLTIQRTEQRDSAMYRCASSPQEETQYFGPGTRLLVL.